These 21 T cell receptor beta chains were sequenced from one sample in a study of OX40 agonist ivuxolimab in advanced cancers. Preparation of the library involved the immunoSEQ multiplex PCR assay. TCRdb mirrors the immuneACCESS table, restricted to in-frame sequences. Some clones are absent from its copies; in checked studies, under half trace to an unresolved V gene, and the reason for the others is unknown. This sample comprises 65,000 to 85,000 clones, 92% of them detected only once. The top ten constitute about 0.7% of the sample. The sequencing used CD4+ or CD8+ T cells sorted from blood, collected in a trial of the OX40 agonist ivuxolimab. The receptors derive from an adult with an advanced solid tumor such as melanoma, head and neck, liver or kidney cancer.

This clone has more than one count but fewer than ten. The rearrangement joins TRBV6-5 to TRBJ2-5; TRBD2 matches 15 bases. Germline assignment: CDR1 MNHEY and CDR2 SVGAGI. CDR3 size: 15 residues. V was clipped by 7 bases and J by 9 bases; unmatched bases: 9. The CDR3 loop is CASTPSGLAGGAQYF. CDR3 in DNA: TGTGCCAGCACCCCAAGCGGACTAGCGGGAGGGGCCCAGTACTTC.

The rearrangement joins TRBV9 to TRBJ2-1; TRBD2 aligns across 8 bases. The germline CDR1 and CDR2 sequences are SGDLS and YYNGEE. The CDR3 is 15 amino acids. The trim removed 3 bases at V and 5 bases at J, leaving 7 bases unmatched. CDR3 sequence: CASSAGTRGNNEQFF. As DNA, the CDR3 is TGTGCCAGCAGCGCAGGGACTAGGGGAAACAATGAGCAGTTCTTC.

The J gene is TRBJ1-6, the V gene TRBV4-1, with D perhaps TRBD1 (5 bases). The germline V and J ends were trimmed by 1 base and 6 bases, with 16 bases remaining between them. This CDR3 is 17 amino acids long. The germline gives CDR1 MGHRA, CDR2 YSYEKL. The CDR3 DNA follows: TGCGCCAGCAGCCAAGCACGGGGGGGATCCAGTAATTCACCCCTCCACTTT. The encoded protein is CASSQARGGSSNSPLHF.

The chain has TRBV29-1 and TRBJ2-3; D gene unclear. CDR1 is SQVTM, CDR2 ANQGSEA, per germline. Trimming shortened V by 4 bases and J by 3 bases, and 8 bases separated the two germline ends. CDR3 length: 12 amino acids. The CDR3 nucleotides are TGCAGCGTTGGGAGCGCAACAGATACGCAGTATTTT. This codes for CSVGSATDTQYF.

As DNA, the CDR3 is TGTGCCAGCAGCTTGGGAACAGGGAGAGAGACCCAGTACTTC. Translated: CASSLGTGRETQYF. The chain joins TRBV5-8 to TRBJ2-5; weak D call: TRBD1 (6 bases). Trimming left V 0 bases short and J 4 bases short, with 10 bases between. CDR1 and CDR2 (germline): SGHTS, YDEGEE. The length of the CDR3 is 14 residues. Filled out from reference TRBV5-8 and TRBJ2-5, the complete variable domain reads EAGVTQSPTHLIKTRGQQATLRCSPISGHTSVYWYQQALGLGLQFLLWYDEGEERNRGNFPPRFSGRQFPNYSSELNVNALELEDSALYLCASSLGTGRETQYFGPGTRLLVL.

The gene calls are TRBV30 and TRBJ2-7, with 8 bases fitting TRBD1. The CDR3 length is 13 residues. Germline V CDR1 and CDR2: GTSNPN, SVGIG (reference sequence). Trimming took 5 bases from V and 3 from J; bases not matched to a gene: 6. CDR3 bases: TGTGCCTGGCGATCGGGACAGGTCTACGAGCAGTACTTC. This encodes CAWRSGQVYEQYF.

V is TRBV7-2 and J is TRBJ2-1, with TRBD2 as a possible D gene (6 bases). Trimming stripped 4 bases from V and 2 bases from J, with 9 bases between. This CDR3 is 14 amino acids long. Germline lookup yields CDR1 SGHTA and CDR2 FQGNSA. CDR3 residues: CASSSGLAYNEQFF. The CDR3 DNA is TGTGCCAGCAGCTCGGGACTGGCCTACAATGAGCAGTTCTTC.

The J gene is TRBJ2-7, the V gene TRBV6-5; TRBD2 is a possible D gene (7 bases). Germline V gene lookup returns CDR1 MNHEY and CDR2 SVGAGI. Trimming took off 0 bases at V and 1 base at J, with 13 bases between the two ends. This CDR3 contains 16 residues. The CDR3 bases are TGTGCCAGCAGTTACTCGATCAGCGGGACATCCTACGAGCAGTACTTC. Its protein product is CASSYSISGTSYEQYF.

The chain recombines TRBV23-1 with TRBJ2-7, with 8 positions matching TRBD1. TRBV23-1 belongs to the ORF category, with a function that is uncertain. The V gene end was trimmed by 7 bases and the J gene end by 3 bases; junction bases not matched to a gene: 11. This CDR3 is 15 amino acids long. The DNA of the CDR3 is TGCGCCAGCAAGACGAAACAGGGGGACCTCTACGAGCAGTACTTC. Residues: CASKTKQGDLYEQYF.

This sequence joins TRBV5-4 and TRBJ1-2, with D perhaps TRBD1 (5 bases). V lost 5 bases, J lost 3 bases, and 23 bases lay in between. The CDR3 runs to 17 residues. Germline values: CDR1 SGHNT, CDR2 YYREEE (reference sequence). CDR3 loop: CASRAGGVSPSDYGYTF. CDR3 DNA sequence: TGTGCCAGCAGGGCGGGGGGAGTCTCACCATCCGACTATGGCTACACCTTC.

There are a few counts of this clone. The chain employs TRBV10-1 and TRBJ1-5; D gene ambiguous. Germline assignment: CDR1 WNHNN and CDR2 SYGVQD (reference sequence). The CDR3 sequence is 13 residues long. V was trimmed by 11 bases and J by 4 bases, leaving 15 bases between them. The CDR3 DNA follows: TGCGCCCTAGTTTCCGTGGGGAATCAGCCCCAGCATTTT. Translation: CALVSVGNQPQHF.

V gene TRBV19 combines with J gene TRBJ2-7; D gene uncertain. Trimming removed 5 bases from V and 3 bases from J, with 8 bases in between. Germline-derived CDR1 and CDR2 are LNHDA and SQIVND (reference sequence). This CDR3 is 12 amino acids long. CDR3 amino acids: CASSADSYEQYF. CDR3 nucleotides: TGTGCCAGTAGTGCGGATAGCTACGAGCAGTACTTC. The full variable domain, completed using reference TRBV19 and TRBJ2-7, is DGGITQSPKYLFRKEGQNVTLSCEQNLNHDAMYWYRQDPGQGLRLIYYSQIVNDFQKGDIAEGYSVSREKKESFPLTVTSAQKNPTAFYLCASSADSYEQYFGPGTRLTVT.

V is TRBV27 and J is TRBJ2-1; 9 bases are shared with TRBD2. Germline V gene sequence: CDR1 MNHEY, CDR2 SMNVEV (reference sequence). This CDR3 spans 14 amino acids. The ends lost 6 bases at V and 12 bases at J; junction bases unmatched: 12. The CDR3, as DNA: TGTGCCAGCAGATTGCGGGGGGGCAGCGATGGGCAGTTCTTC. Translating gives CASRLRGGSDGQFF.

Points on this clone: The same CDR3 can be traced to other DNA sequences in this sample. CDR3 sequence: CASSLEGEGSPLHF. The CDR3 coding sequence is TGTGCCAGCAGCTTAGAAGGGGAGGGATCACCCCTCCACTTT. This chain connects TRBV7-9 to TRBJ1-6, with a weak D call TRBD1 (5 bases). This CDR3 contains 14 residues. Germline V CDR1 and CDR2: SEHNR, FQNEAQ (reference sequence). V lost 1 base to trimming and J lost 10 bases, with 11 bases between them.

The rearrangement joins TRBV14 to TRBJ2-1; 7 nucleotides align to TRBD2. The V gene's germline CDR1 is SGHDN and CDR2 FVKESK. The CDR3 consists of 19 residues. The junction had 15 bases not matched to a gene; V was cut back by 0 bases and J by 4 bases. The CDR3 region is CASSQDPSELLAMYNEQFF. CDR3 DNA: TGTGCCAGCAGCCAAGATCCTTCCGAATTACTAGCGATGTACAATGAGCAGTTCTTC.

The chain has TRBV6-5 and TRBJ2-1; D remains ambiguous. Germline V gives CDR1 MNHEY, CDR2 SVGAGI. Trimming removed 6 bases from V and 5 bases from J, with 14 bases in between. The CDR3 length is 14 residues. CDR3 sequence: CASSHGPPHNEQFF. CDR3 nucleotides: TGTGCCAGCAGCCACGGTCCCCCACACAATGAGCAGTTCTTC.

CDR3 residues: CASSLDWMAAGNTIYF. CDR3 nucleotide sequence: TGTGCCAGCAGCTTAGATTGGATGGCGGCTGGAAACACCATATATTTT. The genes are TRBV11-2 and TRBJ1-3; D uncertain. The CDR3 extends over 16 amino acids. V lost 0 bases, J lost 2 bases, and 11 bases lay in between. Looked up from germline, CDR1 is SGHAT and CDR2 is FQNNGV.

Points on this clone: Sequence at one end of the junction differs from germline and may be a read error. The chain uses TRBV11-2 and TRBJ2-7, with TRBD1 matching over 7 bases. Per the germline V gene, CDR1 is SGHAT and CDR2 is FQNNGV. This CDR3 is 13 amino acids long. CDR3 protein: CASSRDRLYKQYF. In nucleotides, the CDR3 is TGTGCCAGCAGCCGGGACAGACTCTACAAGCAGTACTTC.

This chain uses TRBV27 with TRBJ1-6, with a possible D match to TRBD1 (5 bases). CDR1 MNHEY and CDR2 SMNVEV come from the germline V gene (reference sequence). The length of the CDR3 is 13 residues. V lost 6 bases, J lost 4 bases, and 7 bases lay in between. The CDR3 sequence is CASRRQYNSPLHF. CDR3 bases: TGTGCCAGCAGGAGACAGTATAATTCACCCCTCCACTTT.

This chain links TRBV19 with TRBJ1-4; D is unresolved. This CDR3 has 14 residues. Trimming pared 3 bases from V and 4 bases from J, leaving 9 bases between. Germline CDR1 and CDR2: LNHDA and SQIVND (reference sequence). The DNA of the CDR3 is TGTGCCAGTAGTATTCGGGAGCTTAATGAAAAACTGTTTTTT. Protein: CASSIRELNEKLFF.

V and J are TRBV6-1 and TRBJ2-1; D gene ambiguous. CDR3 size: 16 residues. The V and J ends lost 4 bases and 8 bases respectively, with 21 bases between them. The germline V gene encodes CDR1 MNHNS and CDR2 SASEGT. The CDR3 DNA follows: TGTGCCAGCAGTGTGCTACGGGCCCCACTTTCCGATGAGCAGTTCTTC. Protein: CASSVLRAPLSDEQFF.